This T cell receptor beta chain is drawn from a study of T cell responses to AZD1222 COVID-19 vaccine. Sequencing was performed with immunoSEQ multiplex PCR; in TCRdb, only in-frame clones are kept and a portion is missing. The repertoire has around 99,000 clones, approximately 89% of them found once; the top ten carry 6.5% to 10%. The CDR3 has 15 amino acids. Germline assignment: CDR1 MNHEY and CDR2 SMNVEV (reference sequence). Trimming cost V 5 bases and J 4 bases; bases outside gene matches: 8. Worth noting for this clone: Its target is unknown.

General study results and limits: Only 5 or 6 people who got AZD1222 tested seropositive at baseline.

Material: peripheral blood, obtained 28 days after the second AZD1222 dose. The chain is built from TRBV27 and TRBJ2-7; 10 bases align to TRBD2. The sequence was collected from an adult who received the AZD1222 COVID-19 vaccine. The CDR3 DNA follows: TGTGCCAGCAGTCGAGGACTAGCGGCATTTTACGAGCAGTACTTC. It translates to CASSRGLAAFYEQYF.